These 25 T cell receptor beta chains were sequenced from one sample in a study of regulatory T cells in long-lasting Graves disease. Construction of the TCR beta libraries employed iRepertoire HTBI primers in conjunction with Arm-PCR of CDR3 regions. TCRdb re-called the multiplex PCR reads through MiXCR, storing one row per CDR3 protein. The sample shows around 250,000 distinct CDR3 sequences, 20% to 25% of them seen only once. Time point meaning: newly diagnosed GD, antithyroid drugs for less than 3 months. PBMCs provided the RNA from which the TCR library was made. The source material was peripheral blood mononuclear cells (PBMCs), sampled at new diagnosis, from a patient treated with antithyroid drugs. All receptors come from a female donor with Graves disease.

The rearrangement uses TRBV19 and TRBJ2-3, with TRBD1 matching 7 bases. The CDR3 has 14 residues. Germline-derived CDR1 and CDR2 are LNHDA and SQIVND (reference sequence). V was pared by 6 bases and J by 5 bases, with 8 bases of the junction left unmatched. CDR3 sequence (DNA): TGTGCCAGTAGACCTCGGGACAGATTAGATACGCAGTATTTT. Translation gives CASRPRDRLDTQYF. Based on the CDR3 plus reference TRBV19 and TRBJ2-3, the full variable domain is DGGITQSPKYLFRKEGQNVTLSCEQNLNHDAMYWYRQDPGQGLRLIYYSQIVNDFQKGDIAEGYSVSREKKESFPLTVTSAQKNPTAFYLCASRPRDRLDTQYFGPGTRLTVL.

This clonotype was counted at least ten times. The junction shows a germline mismatch at one end, possibly a read error. The chain has TRBV11-2 and TRBJ2-3; TRBD1 agrees at 9 bases. This CDR3 spans 15 amino acids. Germline lookup yields CDR1 SGHAT and CDR2 FQNNGV. CDR3 coding DNA: TGCGCCAGCAGCCATTCCGGACAGGGGACAGATACGCAGTATTTT. The encoded protein is CASSHSGQGTDTQYF.

A note on this clonotype: With only one base between it and a far larger clone, this is likely a read error. This rearrangement joins TRBV3-1 to TRBJ2-5, with D perhaps TRBD2 (6 bases). The CDR3 spans 15 residues. V lost 4 bases, J lost 11 bases, and 23 bases lay in between. Germline assignment: CDR1 LGHDT and CDR2 YNNKEL (reference sequence). For the CDR3, the DNA is TGTGCCAGCAGCCCAACCCGGACTAACGGCAATGAGCAGTACTTC. Protein product: CASSPTRTNGNEQYF.

At least ten counts were recorded for this clonotype. This chain links TRBV7-2 with TRBJ1-2; D may be TRBD1 (6 bases). The V gene's germline CDR1 is SGHTA and CDR2 FQGNSA. The CDR3 length is 13 residues. Deletions cut 4 bases from V and 5 bases from J, with 11 bases between. CDR3 sequence reads: CASSSNRGYGYTF. Written as DNA, the CDR3 is TGTGCCAGCAGCTCCAATAGGGGGTATGGCTACACCTTC.

This clonotype came up many times. The genes are TRBV12-3 or TRBV12-4 and TRBJ1-6; D unresolved. Trimming shortened V by 0 bases and J by 8 bases, and 8 bases separated the two germline ends. The CDR3 has 14 amino acids. The CDR3: CASSLALRDSPLHF. The CDR3 DNA sequence: TGTGCCAGCAGTTTAGCGCTACGGGATTCACCCCTCCACTTT.

This rearrangement joins TRBV29-1 to TRBJ2-3, with TRBD2 as a possible D gene (6 bases). Per the germline V gene, CDR1 is SQVTM and CDR2 is ANQGSEA. V was shortened by 6 bases and J by 0 bases, with 19 bases between the two germline ends. This CDR3 is 16 amino acids long. This CDR3 is CSVPPAGSTSTDTQYF. The CDR3, as DNA: TGCAGCGTCCCCCCGGCGGGATCGACTAGCACAGATACGCAGTATTTT.

On this clonotype itself: It is likely a read error: a sequence one base away is far more abundant. V is TRBV7-2 and J is TRBJ2-1, with TRBD1 identical over 11 bases. This CDR3 comprises 14 residues. Per the germline V gene, CDR1 is SGHTA and CDR2 is FQGNSA. CDR3 sequence: CASSLRTGGNEQSF. In DNA form, the CDR3 reads TGTGCCAGCAGCCTTAGGACAGGGGGCAATGAGCAGTCCTTC.

This clonotype was seen a few times. With only one base between it and a far larger clone, this is likely a read error. In nucleotides, the CDR3 is TGTGCCTGCAGCTCCCCGGGACAGGGGGCAGAGACCCAGTACTTC. This translates into CACSSPGQGAETQYF. The rearrangement uses TRBV11-2 and TRBJ2-3, with 12 nucleotides matching TRBD1. Matching the DNA end better, TRBJ2-5 makes the J call doubtful. The CDR3 contains 15 residues. CDR1 is SGHAT, CDR2 FQNNGV, per germline.

At least ten counts were recorded for this clonotype. The rearrangement uses TRBV20-1 and TRBJ1-6; the match to TRBD1 covers 9 bases. Per the germline V gene, CDR1 is DFQATT and CDR2 is SNEGSKA (reference sequence). J gave up 6 bases and V 2 bases, and 5 bases lay outside the gene matches. The CDR3 loop spans 15 amino acids. CDR3 sequence: CSARPRDRVNSPLHF. The CDR3 coding sequence is TGCAGTGCTAGACCCCGGGACAGGGTTAATTCACCCCTCCACTTT.

The chain combines TRBV5-1 with TRBJ2-5; D is unclear. CDR1 is SGHRS, CDR2 YFSETQ, per germline. The CDR3 consists of 13 residues. Deletions cut 2 bases from V and 1 base from J, with 6 bases between. The CDR3 DNA reads TGCGCCAGCAGCTTTACCATCCAAGAGACCCAGTACTTC. This translates into CASSFTIQETQYF.

This clonotype was found many times. The V call is TRBV7-3, the J call TRBJ2-6, with D uncertain. The CDR3 covers 16 residues. Germline CDR1 is SGHTA and CDR2 is FQGTGA. V gave up 4 bases and J gave up 2 bases, with 12 bases separating them. The DNA for the CDR3 is TGTGCCAGCAGCTCTTCCCTGGGGACTGGGGCCAACGTCCTGACTTTC. It specifies CASSSSLGTGANVLTF.

In this sample, this clonotype turned up many times. The rearrangement links TRBV7-2 to TRBJ2-7; possibly TRBD1 for D (6 bases). The CDR3 is 15 amino acids. Per the germline V gene, CDR1 is SGHTA and CDR2 is FQGNSA. V lost 1 base and J lost 0, with 10 bases in between. CDR3 loop: CASSLDRDGSYEQYF. DNA for the CDR3: TGTGCCAGCAGCTTAGACAGGGACGGCTCCTACGAGCAGTACTTC.

This clonotype occurred a few times. This chain connects TRBV5-5 to TRBJ2-1, with 9 bases lining up with TRBD2. V gave up 7 bases and J gave up 0 bases; unmatched junction bases: 14. CDR1 is SGHKS, CDR2 YYEKEE, per germline (reference sequence). The CDR3 loop spans 18 amino acids. The CDR3 region is CASAIGLAGMSSYNEQFF. CDR3 in DNA: TGTGCCAGCGCCATAGGTCTAGCGGGGATGAGCTCCTACAATGAGCAGTTCTTC.

This chain connects TRBV6-2 or TRBV6-3 to TRBJ2-7; D perhaps matches TRBD1 (5 bases). The germline V gene has CDR1 MNHEY and CDR2 SVGEGT. V was pared by 4 bases and J by 6 bases, with 13 bases between. The CDR3 sequence is 13 residues long. For the CDR3, the DNA is TGTGCCAGCAGTTTCCCTGACAGAACCGAGCAGTACTTC. Translating it yields CASSFPDRTEQYF.

This clonotype was picked up many times. The chain has TRBV7-3 and TRBJ2-3; 13 positions match TRBD2. V trimming: 5 bases; J trimming: 6 bases; junction bases outside the gene matches: 5. The germline V gene encodes CDR1 SGHTA and CDR2 FQGTGA. CDR3 length: 15 amino acids. CDR3 bases: TGTGCCAGCAGCAGGGGACTAGCGGGGTTTGATACGCAGTATTTT. Its translation: CASSRGLAGFDTQYF.

This clonotype was picked up many times. V gene TRBV6-2 or TRBV6-3 combines with J gene TRBJ1-1, with unresolved D. Trimming took off 2 bases at V and 4 bases at J, with 11 bases between the two ends. This CDR3 is built from 14 residues. Germline V CDR1 and CDR2: MNHEY, SVGEGT. The CDR3 DNA reads as TGTGCCAGCAGTTACCGTCAGAGGGTCACTGAAGCTTTCTTT. Its translation is CASSYRQRVTEAFF.

A remark on this clonotype: This may be a read error: a much more frequent sequence differs by one nucleotide. The chain joins TRBV5-6 to TRBJ1-5, with 9 bases matching TRBD1. The CDR3 runs 17 residues. Germline CDR1 and CDR2: SGHDT and YYEEEE. The CDR3 region is CASGLAAGTGTIQPQHF. The CDR3 DNA follows: TGTGCCAGCGGCTTGGCCGCCGGGACAGGGACCATTCAGCCCCAGCATTTT.

This chain uses TRBV3-1 with TRBJ2-5, with 7 bases matching TRBD1. The J segment lost 6 bases and the V segment lost 3 bases, leaving 7 bases of the junction unmatched. CDR1 and CDR2 (germline): LGHDT, YNNKEL (reference sequence). The CDR3 sequence is 14 residues long. CDR3 loop: CASSHIRGLKTQYF. The CDR3 region has the DNA TGTGCCAGCAGCCACATCAGGGGGTTGAAGACCCAGTACTTC.

This clonotype was observed at least ten times. This CDR3 reads CASSPRDRGRGEKLFF. The CDR3 DNA sequence: TGTGCCAGCAGCCCCCGGGACAGGGGGCGCGGTGAAAAACTGTTTTTT. This sequence joins TRBV7-8 and TRBJ1-4, with 12 nucleotides matching TRBD1. Germline trimming cut 5 bases from V and 7 bases from J; bases unmatched to any gene: 8. This CDR3 is built from 16 residues. CDR1 is SGHVS and CDR2 is FQNEAQ in the germline V gene.

The chain is built from TRBV7-6 and TRBJ1-6, with D perhaps matching TRBD1 (5 bases). V shed 5 bases and J shed 7 bases, with 15 bases lying between them. Germline lookup yields CDR1 SGHVS and CDR2 FNYEAQ. The CDR3 is made up of 15 amino acids. The CDR3 is CASSPATRVNSPLHF. The CDR3 DNA reads as TGTGCCAGCAGCCCAGCAACCAGGGTGAATTCACCCCTCCACTTT.

This clonotype occurred a few times. A single base is all that separates this from a far larger clone, so a read error is likely. The rearrangement uses TRBV28 and TRBJ2-5; TRBD1 matches at 8 bases. This CDR3 has 16 residues. The germline gives CDR1 MDHEN, CDR2 SYDVKM. This chain's CDR3 is CASSLTGQARDNEQLF. In DNA form, the CDR3 reads TGTGCCAGCAGTCTAACGGGACAGGCCCGGGACAATGAGCAGCTCTTC.

This clonotype was recorded at least ten times. J is TRBJ2-7 and V is TRBV11-3, with D uncertain. The V end was cut by 1 base, the J end by 3 bases, with 7 bases between. In germline, CDR1 is SGHNT, CDR2 YENEEA. The length of the CDR3 is 13 residues. In DNA form, the CDR3 reads TGTGCCAGCAGCTTAGGAAGCCTCTACGAGCAGTACTTC. It is translated as CASSLGSLYEQYF.

The chain couples TRBV28 to TRBJ2-3, with D tentatively TRBD1 (5 bases). Trimming cost V 6 bases and J 5 bases, with 15 bases left between them. CDR3 length: 14 residues. CDR1 MDHEN and CDR2 SYDVKM come from the germline V gene. DNA for the CDR3: TGTGCCAGCAGCGTAGGGGTGGGGCTAGATACGCAGTATTTT. Protein product: CASSVGVGLDTQYF.

Many counts were recorded for this clonotype. The V gene is TRBV7-2, the J gene TRBJ2-5, with TRBD2 identical over 7 bases. Losses at the gene ends were 6 bases for V and 3 bases for J; bases not matched to a gene: 7. The CDR3 consists of 14 residues. Germline CDR1 and CDR2: SGHTA and FQGNSA. CDR3 DNA sequence: TGTGCCAGCAGGGGAGGGCTAGCGGAAGAGACCCAGTACTTC. It translates to CASRGGLAEETQYF.

This clonotype showed up many times. The rearrangement joins TRBV5-1 to TRBJ1-1; the match to TRBD1 covers 7 bases. The CDR3 sequence is 14 residues long. The junction had 3 bases not matched to a gene; V was cut back by 0 bases and J by 4 bases. Germline CDR1 SGHRS, CDR2 YFSETQ. CDR3 sequence (DNA): TGCGCCAGCAGCTTGGCACAGGGGAGCACTGAAGCTTTCTTT. Its protein product is CASSLAQGSTEAFF.